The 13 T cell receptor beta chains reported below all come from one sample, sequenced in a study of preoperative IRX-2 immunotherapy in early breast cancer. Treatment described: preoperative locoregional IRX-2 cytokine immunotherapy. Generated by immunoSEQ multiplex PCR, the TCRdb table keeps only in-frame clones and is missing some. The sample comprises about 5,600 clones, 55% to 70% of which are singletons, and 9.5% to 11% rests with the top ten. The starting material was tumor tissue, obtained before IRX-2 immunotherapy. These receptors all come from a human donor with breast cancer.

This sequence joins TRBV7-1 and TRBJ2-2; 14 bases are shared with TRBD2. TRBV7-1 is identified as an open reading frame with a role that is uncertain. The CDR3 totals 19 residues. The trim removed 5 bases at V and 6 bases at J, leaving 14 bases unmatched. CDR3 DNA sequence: TGTGCCAGCAGCCAGGGTGGGACTAGCGGGAGATCGGCCTCCGGGGAGCTGTTTTTT. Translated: CASSQGGTSGRSASGELFF.

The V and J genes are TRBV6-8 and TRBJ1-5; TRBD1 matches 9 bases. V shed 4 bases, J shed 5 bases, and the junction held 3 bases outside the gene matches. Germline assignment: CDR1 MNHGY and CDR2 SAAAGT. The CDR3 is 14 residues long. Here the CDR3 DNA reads TGTGCCAGCAGTTCCGGGACAGGGTATCAGCCCCAGCATTTT. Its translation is CASSSGTGYQPQHF.

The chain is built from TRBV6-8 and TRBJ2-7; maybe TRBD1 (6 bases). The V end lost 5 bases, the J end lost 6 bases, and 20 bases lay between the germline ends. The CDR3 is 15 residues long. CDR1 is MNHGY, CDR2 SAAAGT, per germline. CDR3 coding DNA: TGTGCCAGCAGTCCCCGAGGGGGTACCTACCTCGAGCAGTACTTC. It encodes CASSPRGGTYLEQYF.

The DNA of the CDR3 is TGCGCCAGCAGCACCCCCCGACTAGCGGTGGACGGGGATGAGCAGTTCTTC. It specifies CASSTPRLAVDGDEQFF. This sequence joins TRBV4-1 and TRBJ2-1; 9 bases line up with TRBD2. CDR1 is MGHRA and CDR2 is YSYEKL in the germline V gene. This CDR3 is built from 17 residues. J lost 8 bases, V lost 5 bases, and 16 bases had no gene match.

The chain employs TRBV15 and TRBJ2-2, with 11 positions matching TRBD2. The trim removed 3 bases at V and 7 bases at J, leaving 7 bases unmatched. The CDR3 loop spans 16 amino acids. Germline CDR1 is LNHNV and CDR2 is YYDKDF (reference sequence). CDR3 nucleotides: TGTGCCACCAGCAGGGTAGCGGGAGGGCCTAACGGGGAGCTGTTTTTT. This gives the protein CATSRVAGGPNGELFF.

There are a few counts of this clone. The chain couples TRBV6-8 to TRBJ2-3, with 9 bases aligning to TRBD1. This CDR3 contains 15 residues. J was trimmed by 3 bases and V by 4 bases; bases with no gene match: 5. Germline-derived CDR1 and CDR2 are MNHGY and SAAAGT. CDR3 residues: CASSWAGQGTDTQYF. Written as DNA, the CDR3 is TGTGCCAGCAGTTGGGCGGGACAGGGTACAGATACGCAGTATTTT.

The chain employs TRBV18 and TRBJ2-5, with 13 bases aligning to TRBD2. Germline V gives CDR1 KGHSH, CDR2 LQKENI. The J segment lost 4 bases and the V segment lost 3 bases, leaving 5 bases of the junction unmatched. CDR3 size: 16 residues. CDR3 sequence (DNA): TGTGCCAGCTCACCTAGGACTAGCGGGAGTGGAGAGACCCAGTACTTC. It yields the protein CASSPRTSGSGETQYF.

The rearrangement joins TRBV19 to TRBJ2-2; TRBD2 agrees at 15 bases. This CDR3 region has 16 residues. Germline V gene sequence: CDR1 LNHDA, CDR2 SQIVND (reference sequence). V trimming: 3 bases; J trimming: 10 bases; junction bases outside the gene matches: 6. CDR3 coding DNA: TGTGCCAGTAGTATTGGACTAGCGGGAGGGCAGAAGGAGCTGTTTTTT. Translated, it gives CASSIGLAGGQKELFF.

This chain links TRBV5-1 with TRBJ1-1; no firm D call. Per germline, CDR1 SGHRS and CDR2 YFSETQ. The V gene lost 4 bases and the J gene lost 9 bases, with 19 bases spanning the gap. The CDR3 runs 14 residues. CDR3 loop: CASSLLFISEQAFF. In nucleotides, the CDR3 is TGCGCCAGCAGCCTCCTATTTATTAGTGAACAAGCTTTCTTT.

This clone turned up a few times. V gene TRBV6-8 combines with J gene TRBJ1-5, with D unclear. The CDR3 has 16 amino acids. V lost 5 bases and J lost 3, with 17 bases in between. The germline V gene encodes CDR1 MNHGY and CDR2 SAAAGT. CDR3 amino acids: CASSEAAVALNQPQHF. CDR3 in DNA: TGTGCCAGCAGTGAGGCAGCCGTAGCCCTCAATCAGCCCCAGCATTTT.

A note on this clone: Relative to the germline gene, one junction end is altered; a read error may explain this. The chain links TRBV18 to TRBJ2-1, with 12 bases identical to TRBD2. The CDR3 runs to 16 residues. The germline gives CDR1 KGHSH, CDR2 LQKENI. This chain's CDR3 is CVSSPPSGRGNNEQFF. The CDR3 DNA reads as TGTGTCAGCTCACCCCCTAGCGGGAGGGGTAACAATGAGCAGTTCTTC.

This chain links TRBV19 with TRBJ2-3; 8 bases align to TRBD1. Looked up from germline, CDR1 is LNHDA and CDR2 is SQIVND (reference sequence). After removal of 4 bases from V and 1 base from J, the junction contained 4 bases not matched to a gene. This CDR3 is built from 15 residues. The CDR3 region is CASSNGQGGTDTQYF. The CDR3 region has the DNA TGTGCCAGTAGTAACGGACAGGGCGGCACAGATACGCAGTATTTT.

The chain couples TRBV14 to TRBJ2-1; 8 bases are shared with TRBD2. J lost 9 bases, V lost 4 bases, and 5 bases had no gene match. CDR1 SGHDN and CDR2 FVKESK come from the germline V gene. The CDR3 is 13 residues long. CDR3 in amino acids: CASSPLAGSEQFF. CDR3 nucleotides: TGTGCCAGCAGCCCCTTAGCGGGAAGTGAGCAGTTCTTC.